This TCR beta chain derives from a study of cytomegalovirus exposure and HLA in healthy donors. The PCR used 60 Vbeta and 13 Jbeta primers. Only in-frame clones appear in the TCRdb table, and some are missing; sequencing was by immunoSEQ multiplex PCR. The sample includes about 150,000 clones, about 77% of them seen just once. The germline gives CDR1 LNHDA, CDR2 SQIVND (reference sequence). V lost 5 bases and J lost 5, with 15 bases in between. This CDR3 is built from 14 residues. This chain joins TRBV19 and TRBJ1-2, with D possibly TRBD1 on 6 matching bases. The sequenced sample was PBMCs. The TCR originated in a male donor in good health and CMV-seronegative. In DNA, the CDR3 is TGTGCCAGTAGTCCGACAGGTTTTTTATATGGCTACACCTTC. As protein: CASSPTGFLYGYTF.